This T cell receptor (beta chain) came from a study of cytomegalovirus exposure and HLA in healthy donors. General study results and limits: It was 160 or so TCR beta chains that were listed as cytomegalovirus-associated. Within the approximately 130 validation repertoires, first-cohort TCR clusters tended to co-occur, according to a later analysis. Some public TCRs appeared in many individuals, while most sequences were rare.

The approximately 130-subject validation cohort, separate from the roughly 670-subject first cohort, included the donors. TCRdb's copy holds only in-frame clones and misses some; the assay was immunoSEQ multiplex PCR. This table has 150,000 to 200,000 clones, 91% appearing once. The V gene end was trimmed by 5 bases and the J gene end by 9 bases; junction bases not matched to a gene: 10. The germline gives CDR1 MDHEN, CDR2 SYDVKM. The CDR3 has 16 residues. Note on this clone: Its antigen is unidentified.

The chain recombines TRBV28 with TRBJ2-1, with 13 bases aligning to TRBD2. The receptor's source is a woman between 18 and 29 years old in good health and CMV-seropositive. The sample was PBMCs. The CDR3 bases are TGTGCCAGCAGTCCTTCGACTAGCGGGAGGTATTTTGAGCAGTTCTTC. It yields the protein CASSPSTSGRYFEQFF.